The entry below describes one T cell receptor beta chain. Its recognized antigen is unknown. Qualities for individual bases were not recorded, and no much larger clone is one base off. The sample belongs to a study of shared clonotypes between healthy human individuals (TCRdb year 2020). Background on the whole study: A few men and two women, aged 18 to 49 years, made up the cohort. To estimate repertoire size and how much clonotype sharing occurs between individuals, the study deeply sequenced the blood TCR repertoires of about five healthy adults. Per donor, three plates each were used for CD4 naive and CD4 memory, two for CD8 naive, and one for CD8 memory. Per donor, leukapheresis produced somewhere between about 0.8 and 9.5 billion PBMCs. To increase sequencing depth and limit assay-specific biases, different laboratories used diverse techniques to prepare libraries and sequence TCR repertoires.

CD8 naive samples were CD45RO-negative cells positively selected for CCR7, giving a CD45RA+CCR7+ population that excluded TemRA cells. The donors were healthy, HIV-negative adults with no recently reported acute infections or vaccinations. Every donor was a Caucasian adult residing in Nashville, Tennessee, USA. After blood collection by leukapheresis, PBMCs were isolated using Ficoll-Histopaque density gradient centrifugation and then cryopreserved in the vapor phase of liquid nitrogen. Analytical flow cytometry was used to check the purity and quantity of each magnetically sorted T cell population. Genomic DNA was isolated from every sorted fraction and measured by UV absorbance on a Nanodrop 2000c. TCR CDR3 regions were amplified from genomic DNA by multiplex PCR using the deep immunoSEQ assay. Extracted genomic DNA from each cell subset was distributed evenly across all wells of several immunoSEQ 96-well plates, and each plate was treated as a replicate. Each replicate PCR for sorted subsets received about 0.2 ug genomic DNA, equal to about 30,000 T cell genomes. Purified libraries were measured with a Qubit 3.0 fluorometer, size-checked on a Bioanalyzer 2100, and measured again with the KAPA Library Quantification kit. Each immunoSEQ 96-well plate was sequenced on its own single-read 150-cycle Illumina NextSeq 550 flow cell. Turning to the authors' computational methods: Because the immunoSEQ output included only junctional sequences and no quality scores, the filtering could not be the same as the filtering used for full-length reads. To assign V/J genes and CDR3, sequences were annotated using PyIR, a Python wrapper for IgBLAST v1.9, with IMGT germline references. Reads were removed for weak V/J assignments (E-value above 1e-6), missing CDR3, stop codons, out-of-frame junctions, or ambiguous translated residues. V3J clonotypes were defined as sequences sharing the same inferred V gene, J gene, and CDR3 amino acid sequence. Percentage overlap between repertoires was calculated by dividing the number of shared unique clonotypes by the size of the smaller repertoire. RTK rarefaction, the Chao1 estimator, and Recon v2.1 estimates of unobserved clonotypes were used to assess repertoire richness. For all TCRbeta clonotypes obtained by the gDNA method from a few donors, generation probabilities were computed with OLGA. In TCRdb, the immuneACCESS table is reduced to in-frame sequences with V and J assigned. These tables do not hold every clone; where another copy was compared, an unresolved V gene accounts for under half, and the others remain unexplained. The D gene and trimming were derived from the DNA, and the V and J assignments and clone size from that table. This sample lists 760,000 or so clones; 90% to 97% were detected once. In total, the top ten clones hold around 0.21% of the sample.

The germline V gene supplies CDR1 MGHRA and CDR2 YSYEKL. V drops 4 bases and J drops 5 bases, leaving 17 bases in between. The CDR3 starts with the cysteine, ends with the phenylalanine, and has 15 residues. The DNA shown is the 45-base CDR3, in frame from base 1. On the study overall, not on this receptor specifically: Estimated clonotype richness was generally larger for naive than for memory subsets. Sampling was limited to blood, and TCR repertoires in tissue likely differ from TCR repertoires in blood. The small number of donors limited the genetic and exposure-history diversity represented. Pairwise subsampling led to the expectation that sequencing depth would affect the degree of clonotype sharing among donors. Compared with non-shared clonotypes, clonotypes shared by all four sorted-subset donors had higher generation probabilities. Incomplete sequencing was indicated by rarefaction of sorted-subset datasets, despite the large sequencing depth. Sharing across a few donors was observed for approximately 5% of naive CD4, less than 4% of naive CD8, 2.3% of memory CD4, and about 0.39% of memory CD8 clonotypes.

The sequence derives from a man aged 25 to 40 in good health. The chain was built from TRBV4-1 and TRBJ2-5, and TRBD2 may be the D gene, going by 5 matching bases. The material sequenced was naive CD8+ T cells sorted from blood. Explained via the paper, the cell subset or site label denotes: CD45RA+CCR7+. The CDR3 sequence is CASSPPTGWRETQYF. The bases are TGCGCCAGCAGCCCGCCTACGGGGTGGAGGGAGACCCAGTACTTC.